This T cell receptor beta chain is from a study of blood T cells in healthy people across ages. CDR1 is SGHDT and CDR2 is YYEEEE in the germline V gene. This CDR3 comprises 15 residues. Trimming removed 5 bases from V and 0 bases from J; junction bases left unmatched: 7. This clonotype was found a few times. Its target is not known. Study observations and caveats: The recorded TCR beta diversity per million T cells decreased in a roughly linear manner with age. What prevented conclusive comparison of naive and antigen-experienced cells was that PBMCs were unsorted.

The authors ran a second PCR of roughly 7 to 11 cycles using a sample-barcoded 5' primer and a J-beta primer mix. Through a template-switch adaptor with 12 random nucleotides, each cDNA molecule received a tag. Each CDR3 protein is one row after TCRdb ran MiXCR on the 5' RACE reads. The sample contains about 930,000 distinct CDR3 sequences, roughly 29% of which appear only once. This sample was shared with a second study, whose subject was T cells of mothers and their children. That source reports: A few healthy Caucasian mothers, along with their six children, were the donors.

The material sequenced was blood. This chain links TRBV5-6 with TRBJ2-5, with 7 bases fitting TRBD1. The source of this sequence is a woman in her thirties or forties in good health. The CDR3 coding sequence is TGTGCCAGCAGAGATGAACAGGGGTACCAAGAGACCCAGTACTTC. It translates to CASRDEQGYQETQYF.